A single sample gave rise to the 28 T cell receptor beta chains below, sequenced in a study of cytomegalovirus exposure and HLA in healthy donors. The PCR made use of 60 Vbeta and 13 Jbeta primers. The repertoire was sequenced with immunoSEQ multiplex PCR; TCRdb's copy has only in-frame clones and lacks some. This sample carries roughly 230,000 clones, 80% to 95% of them seen once, and the ten largest clones take about 1.8%. The sequenced sample consisted of PBMCs. The source is a girl aged 2 to 10 in good health and CMV-seronegative.

This sequence joins TRBV18 and TRBJ2-5, with 11 bases aligning to TRBD2. The ends lost 1 base at V and 4 bases at J; junction bases unmatched: 5. The germline CDR1 and CDR2 sequences are KGHSH and LQKENI. The CDR3 extends over 16 amino acids. For the CDR3, the DNA is TGTGCCAGCTCACCACTAGCGGGGGGGCTCGGAGAGACCCAGTACTTC. It codes for CASSPLAGGLGETQYF.

CDR3 loop: CASSLTGLTDTQYF. In DNA, the CDR3 is TGTGCCAGCAGCCTGACAGGGCTCACAGATACGCAGTATTTT. The V call is TRBV5-4, the J call TRBJ2-3; the match to TRBD1 covers 7 bases. Germline loops: CDR1 SGHNT, CDR2 YYREEE (reference sequence). Unmatched junction bases numbered 4, after V lost 4 bases and J lost 2 bases. This CDR3 is 14 amino acids long.

J is TRBJ1-6 and V is TRBV7-9; D is unresolved. In germline, CDR1 is SEHNR, CDR2 FQNEAQ (reference sequence). Trimming shortened V by 7 bases and J by 0 bases, and 13 bases separated the two germline ends. This CDR3 is 16 amino acids long. The CDR3 loop is CASNELAFSYNSPLHF. The CDR3 coding sequence is TGTGCCAGCAATGAGCTCGCTTTCTCCTATAATTCACCCCTCCACTTT.

The chain links TRBV27 to TRBJ2-5; D possibly corresponds to TRBD2 (7 bases). Between the trimmed V and J ends, which lost 3 bases and 2 bases, there was a span of 13 bases. Germline V gene sequence: CDR1 MNHEY, CDR2 SMNVEV (reference sequence). CDR3 length equals 15 residues. This chain's CDR3 is CASSFGGPVQETQYF. The DNA for the CDR3 is TGTGCCAGCAGTTTCGGGGGGCCCGTACAAGAGACCCAGTACTTC.

The V call is TRBV2, the J call TRBJ2-5; no clear D. Germline V gene data show CDR1 as SNHLY and CDR2 as FYNNEI. With 2 bases removed from V and 5 bases from J, the gap between germline ends came to 9 bases. CDR3 length: 13 amino acids. The CDR3: CASSESQAETQYF. The CDR3 bases are TGTGCCAGCAGTGAATCCCAGGCGGAGACCCAGTACTTC.

The chain couples TRBV21-1 to TRBJ2-7; the table's D call TRBD1 went unverified against the DNA. TRBV21-1 is listed as a pseudogene. CDR3 length equals 16 residues. CDR3 nucleotides: TGTGCCAGCAGCAAATTGAGAAACGGCACAGCCTACGAGCAGTACTTC. Translation: CASSKLRNGTAYEQYF.

The rearrangement links TRBV28 to TRBJ2-4, with 10 bases aligning to TRBD2. V lost 3 bases to trimming and J lost 7 bases; unmatched junction nucleotides: 9. The CDR3 runs 16 residues. The germline V gene encodes CDR1 MDHEN and CDR2 SYDVKM. CDR3 sequence: CASSFRSGGARNIQYF. CDR3 nucleotides: TGTGCCAGCAGTTTCCGCAGCGGGGGGGCTCGGAACATTCAGTACTTC. The complete variable domain, with remaining parts taken from reference TRBV28 and TRBJ2-4, reads DVKVTQSSRYLVKRTGEKVFLECVQDMDHENMFWYRQDPGLGLRLIYFSYDVKMKEKGDIPEGYSVSREKKERFSLILESASTNQTSMYLCASSFRSGGARNIQYFGAGTRLSVL.

V is TRBV27 and J is TRBJ2-5; 9 bases are shared with TRBD2. Per the germline V gene, CDR1 is MNHEY and CDR2 is SMNVEV (reference sequence). The trim removed 2 bases at V and 5 bases at J, leaving 9 bases unmatched. This CDR3 contains 16 residues. In DNA form, the CDR3 reads TGTGCCAGCAGTTTAGGCCCGGGACTAGCCTATGAGACCCAGTACTTC. Its protein is CASSLGPGLAYETQYF.

This clone was seen just once. The chain recombines TRBV6-1 with TRBJ1-5; D possibly corresponds to TRBD1 (6 bases). CDR1 and CDR2 from the germline V gene are MNHNS and SASEGT. Trimming stripped 2 bases from V and 0 bases from J, with 11 bases between. The CDR3 covers 16 residues. The CDR3 DNA reads as TGTGCCAGCAGTGAAATTCGGACAGTTAGCAATCAGCCCCAGCATTTT. This gives the protein CASSEIRTVSNQPQHF.

CDR3 region: CASYGGFAGELFF. DNA of the CDR3: TGTGCCAGCTATGGGGGGTTCGCCGGGGAGCTGTTTTTT. The V gene is TRBV11-2, the J gene TRBJ2-2; possibly TRBD2 for D (6 bases). CDR1 SGHAT and CDR2 FQNNGV come from the germline V gene. The CDR3 is made up of 13 amino acids. V was clipped by 8 bases and J by 6 bases, with 13 bases between them.

The chain couples TRBV5-1 to TRBJ1-1; D unresolved. Deletions cut 6 bases from V and 1 base from J, with 13 bases between. Germline V gene data show CDR1 as SGHRS and CDR2 as YFSETQ. The CDR3 has 14 residues. The CDR3 DNA reads as TGCGCCAGCAACGTCGGCGGCGCGAACACTGAAGCTTTCTTT. Translation gives CASNVGGANTEAFF. The variable domain in full, with the rest retrieved from reference TRBV5-1 and TRBJ1-1, is KAGVTQTPRYLIKTRGQQVTLSCSPISGHRSVSWYQQTPGQGLQFLFEYFSETQRNKGNFPGRFSGRQFSNSRSEMNVSTLELGDSALYLCASNVGGANTEAFFGQGTRLTVV.

J is TRBJ1-5 and V is TRBV4-2; 10 positions match TRBD1. This CDR3 is built from 23 residues. V was pared by 0 bases and J by 3 bases, with 23 bases of the junction left unmatched. In germline, CDR1 is LGHNA, CDR2 YNFKEQ. CDR3 DNA: TGTGCCAGCAGCCAAGATTGGGGCCAGACAGGGGGCTCGCCGACGTCGATCAATCAGCCCCAGCATTTT. It codes for CASSQDWGQTGGSPTSINQPQHF.

CDR3 in DNA: TGTGCCAGCAGCCCCGCTAGCGGGAGGATCGAAGAGACCCAGTACTTC. Residues: CASSPASGRIEETQYF. This chain joins TRBV7-7 and TRBJ2-5; 11 bases agree with TRBD2. The CDR3 has 16 amino acids. From germline, CDR1 is SSHAT and CDR2 FNYEAQ (reference sequence). Trimming removed 5 bases from V and 3 bases from J; junction bases left unmatched: 8.

The chain carries TRBV29-1 and TRBJ2-7, with 7 nucleotides matching TRBD2. The CDR3 loop spans 14 amino acids. The V and J ends lost 5 bases and 4 bases, in that order; junction bases with no gene match: 11. The germline V gene encodes CDR1 SQVTM and CDR2 ANQGSEA. CDR3 in DNA: TGCAGCGTTCAAATCCGGGACGGGGGGTACGAGCAGTACTTC. Protein: CSVQIRDGGYEQYF.

The rearrangement links TRBV10-3 to TRBJ1-2, with TRBD1 identical over 9 bases. The V gene's germline CDR1 is ENHRY and CDR2 SYGVKD. The CDR3 sequence is 12 residues long. The V gene end was trimmed by 7 bases and the J gene end by 8 bases; junction bases not matched to a gene: 5. CDR3 bases: TGTGCCATCACCGTCGGGACAGGGGGCTACACCTTC. Its protein product is CAITVGTGGYTF.

The rearrangement uses TRBV5-4 and TRBJ2-1; 12 bases line up with TRBD2. Germline V gene data show CDR1 as SGHNT and CDR2 as YYREEE (reference sequence). Trimming removed 1 base from V and 4 bases from J; junction bases left unmatched: 9. The CDR3 is 18 amino acids. As DNA, the CDR3 is TGTGCCAGCAGCTTGCAATCGAAAACTAGCGGGAGGTACAATGAGCAGTTCTTC. As protein: CASSLQSKTSGRYNEQFF.

The J gene is TRBJ1-5, the V gene TRBV2; D is undetermined. V lost 1 base and J lost 0, with 10 bases in between. Per germline, CDR1 SNHLY and CDR2 FYNNEI. This CDR3 comprises 16 residues. CDR3 loop: CASSEVAELSNQPQHF. Written as DNA, the CDR3 is TGTGCCAGCAGTGAAGTAGCAGAGCTTAGCAATCAGCCCCAGCATTTT.

Remarks on this clone: Other DNA sequences in the sample encode the same CDR3. The rearrangement uses TRBV2 and TRBJ2-7, with a weak D call TRBD2 (5 bases). The ends were cut back, 4 bases at V and 3 bases at J, with 7 bases in the middle. Germline V lookup: CDR1 SNHLY, CDR2 FYNNEI. This CDR3 comprises 12 residues. The CDR3 reads CASSGGSYEQYF. In DNA form, the CDR3 reads TGTGCCAGCAGTGGTGGGAGCTACGAGCAGTACTTC.

This chain links TRBV7-3 with TRBJ2-2; 8 nucleotides line up with TRBD2. Germline lookup yields CDR1 SGHTA and CDR2 FQGTGA. This CDR3 is built from 16 residues. V was pared by 3 bases and J by 2 bases, with 5 bases of the junction left unmatched. In DNA form, the CDR3 reads TGTGCCAGCAGCTTCGGGGGGGCGCAAAACACCGGGGAGCTGTTTTTT. Translated: CASSFGGAQNTGELFF.

The chain has TRBV4-2 and TRBJ1-2; D is undetermined. Trimming left V 0 bases short and J 8 bases short, with 13 bases between. This CDR3 has 14 residues. From germline, CDR1 is LGHNA and CDR2 YNFKEQ. In DNA form, the CDR3 reads TGTGCCAGCAGCCAAGAGCAGGCCCTTGGGGGCTACACCTTC. Translating it yields CASSQEQALGGYTF.

This sequence joins TRBV7-3 and TRBJ1-5; unclear D gene. This CDR3 region has 13 residues. Between the trimmed V and J ends, which lost 3 bases and 5 bases, there was a span of 8 bases. Germline V gene lookup returns CDR1 SGHTA and CDR2 FQGTGA. CDR3 loop: CASSLSIDQPQHF. CDR3 in DNA: TGTGCCAGCAGCTTGAGCATTGATCAGCCCCAGCATTTT.

This clone appeared once. V usage is TRBV5-1 and J usage is TRBJ2-1; no clear D. From germline, CDR1 is SGHRS and CDR2 YFSETQ. V was trimmed by 0 bases and J by 5 bases, leaving 9 bases between them. The CDR3 loop spans 14 amino acids. The CDR3 sequence is CASSLGEAHNEQFF. The CDR3, as DNA: TGCGCCAGCAGCTTGGGCGAAGCCCACAATGAGCAGTTCTTC.

Points on this clone: The junction and the germline gene differ at one end; a read error may be behind it. The rearrangement uses TRBV7-7 and TRBJ2-1, with D tentatively TRBD1 (6 bases). The CDR3 is 15 amino acids. Germline V lookup: CDR1 SSHAT, CDR2 FNYEAQ (reference sequence). CDR3 bases: TGTGCTAGCAGCTTAGGTCCACAGGGCTACAATGAGCAGTTCTTC. The encoded protein is CASSLGPQGYNEQFF.

This chain joins TRBV5-6 and TRBJ1-5; 7 bases align to TRBD1. CDR3 length: 14 amino acids. CDR1 and CDR2 (germline): SGHDT, YYEEEE. V was pared by 4 bases and J by 7 bases, with 8 bases of the junction left unmatched. CDR3 in amino acids: CASSGYRGSQPQHF. The DNA for the CDR3 is TGTGCCAGCAGCGGATACAGGGGATCGCAGCCCCAGCATTTT.

The chain couples TRBV5-1 to TRBJ2-7, with D unresolved. CDR1 SGHRS and CDR2 YFSETQ come from the germline V gene. V was clipped by 0 bases and J by 2 bases, with 12 bases between them. CDR3 length: 15 residues. CDR3 region: CASSLGISITYEQYF. The CDR3 region has the DNA TGCGCCAGCAGCTTGGGAATTAGTATCACCTACGAGCAGTACTTC.

The V gene is TRBV4-1, the J gene TRBJ2-7; TRBD1 agrees at 7 bases. The CDR3 extends over 14 amino acids. Germline CDR1 MGHRA, CDR2 YSYEKL. Trimming cost V 4 bases and J 3 bases; bases outside gene matches: 6. DNA for the CDR3: TGCGCCAGCAGCCCAGGGGGTAGAAACTACGAGCAGTACTTC. Translating gives CASSPGGRNYEQYF.

The chain combines TRBV27 with TRBJ2-7; 7 bases map to TRBD2. Germline trimming cut 2 bases from V and 3 bases from J; bases unmatched to any gene: 7. CDR3 length: 15 residues. The germline V gene has CDR1 MNHEY and CDR2 SMNVEV (reference sequence). CDR3 DNA: TGTGCCAGCAGTTTAGGGCGGGAGCGTTACTACGAGCAGTACTTC. Translating gives CASSLGRERYYEQYF.

The DNA of the CDR3 is TGTGCCATCAGTGAGACAGTCGGGGAGCTGTTTTTT. This translates into CAISETVGELFF. The chain carries TRBV10-3 and TRBJ2-2; the D is unclear. Germline V gene lookup returns CDR1 ENHRY and CDR2 SYGVKD. The ends were cut back, 2 bases at V and 7 bases at J, with 5 bases in the middle. The CDR3 runs to 12 residues.